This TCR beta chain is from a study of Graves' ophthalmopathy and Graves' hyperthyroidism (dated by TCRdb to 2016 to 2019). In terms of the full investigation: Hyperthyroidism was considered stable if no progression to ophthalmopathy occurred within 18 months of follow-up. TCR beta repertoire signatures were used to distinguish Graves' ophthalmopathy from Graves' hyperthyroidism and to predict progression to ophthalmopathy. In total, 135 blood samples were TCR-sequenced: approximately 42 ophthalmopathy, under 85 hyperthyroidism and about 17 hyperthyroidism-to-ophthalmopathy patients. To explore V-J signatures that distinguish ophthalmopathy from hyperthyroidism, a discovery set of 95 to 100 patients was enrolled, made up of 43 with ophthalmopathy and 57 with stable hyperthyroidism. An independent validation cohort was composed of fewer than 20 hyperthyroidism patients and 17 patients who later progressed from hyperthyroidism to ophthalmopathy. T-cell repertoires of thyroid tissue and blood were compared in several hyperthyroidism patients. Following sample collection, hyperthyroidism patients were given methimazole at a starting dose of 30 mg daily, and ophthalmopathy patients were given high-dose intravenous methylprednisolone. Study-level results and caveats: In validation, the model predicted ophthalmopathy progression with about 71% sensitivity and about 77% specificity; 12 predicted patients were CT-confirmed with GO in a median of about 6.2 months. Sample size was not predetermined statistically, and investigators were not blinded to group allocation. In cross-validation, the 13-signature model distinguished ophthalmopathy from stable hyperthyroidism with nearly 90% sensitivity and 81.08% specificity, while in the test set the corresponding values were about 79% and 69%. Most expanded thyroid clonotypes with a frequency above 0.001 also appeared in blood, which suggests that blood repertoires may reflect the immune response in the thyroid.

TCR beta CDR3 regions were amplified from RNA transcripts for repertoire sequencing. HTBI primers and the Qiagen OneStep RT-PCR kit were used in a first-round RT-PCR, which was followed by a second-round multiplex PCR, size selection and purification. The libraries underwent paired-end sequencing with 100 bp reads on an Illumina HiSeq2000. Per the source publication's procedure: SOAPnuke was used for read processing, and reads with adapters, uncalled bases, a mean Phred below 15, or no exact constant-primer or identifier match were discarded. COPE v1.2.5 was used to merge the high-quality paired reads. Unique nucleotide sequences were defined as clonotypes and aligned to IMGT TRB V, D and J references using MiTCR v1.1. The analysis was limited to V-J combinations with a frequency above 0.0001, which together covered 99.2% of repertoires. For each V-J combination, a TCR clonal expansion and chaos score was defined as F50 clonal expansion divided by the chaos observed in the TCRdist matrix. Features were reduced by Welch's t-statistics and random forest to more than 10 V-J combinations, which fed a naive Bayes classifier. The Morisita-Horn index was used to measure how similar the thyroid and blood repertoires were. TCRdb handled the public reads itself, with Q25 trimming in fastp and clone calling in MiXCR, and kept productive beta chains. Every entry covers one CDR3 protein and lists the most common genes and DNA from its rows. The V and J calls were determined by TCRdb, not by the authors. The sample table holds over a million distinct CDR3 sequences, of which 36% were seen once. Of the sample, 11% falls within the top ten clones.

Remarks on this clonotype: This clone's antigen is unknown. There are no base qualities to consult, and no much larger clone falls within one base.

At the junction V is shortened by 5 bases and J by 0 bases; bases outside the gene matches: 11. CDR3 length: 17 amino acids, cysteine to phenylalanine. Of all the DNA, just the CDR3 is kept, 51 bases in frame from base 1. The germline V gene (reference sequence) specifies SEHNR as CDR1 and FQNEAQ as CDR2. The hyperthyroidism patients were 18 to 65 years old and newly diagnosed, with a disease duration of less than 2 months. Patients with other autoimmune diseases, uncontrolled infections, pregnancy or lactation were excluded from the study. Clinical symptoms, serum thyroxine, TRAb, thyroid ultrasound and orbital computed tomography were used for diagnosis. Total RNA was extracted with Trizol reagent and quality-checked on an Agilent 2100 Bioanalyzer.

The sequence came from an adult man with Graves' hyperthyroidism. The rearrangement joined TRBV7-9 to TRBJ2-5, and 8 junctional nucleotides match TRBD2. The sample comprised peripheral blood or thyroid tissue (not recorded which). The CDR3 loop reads CASSRSGIRPNQETQYF. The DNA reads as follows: TGTGCCAGCAGCCGTAGCGGGATCCGCCCGAACCAAGAGACCCAGTACTTC. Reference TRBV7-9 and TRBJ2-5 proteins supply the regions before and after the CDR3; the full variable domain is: DTGVSQNPRHKITKRGQNVTFRCDPISEHNRLYWYRQTLGQGPEFLTYFQNEAQLEKSRLLSDRFSAERPKGSFSTLEIQRTEQGDSAMYLCASSRSGIRPNQETQYFGPGTRLLVL.